Here is one TCR beta chain with its context. This sample is drawn from a study of blood T cell repertoires in COVID-19. Study-wide background: The origin of the acute and convalescent COVID-19 samples was the United States, Italy and Spain. From T cells, B-cell-depleted T cells, or PBMCs came the material, which was cDNA or gDNA.

The authors' processing: For nucleated cells, counts were estimated from reference gene primer amplification. Profiled with immunoSEQ multiplex PCR; TCRdb holds only in-frame clones, not every one. V and J calls and clone size are those listed in that table; D and trimming were worked out from the DNA. The profile shows more than 95,000 clones, roughly 85% of them singletons. The CDR3 runs to 15 residues. Looked up from germline, CDR1 is MDHEN and CDR2 is SYDVKM. The trim removed 1 base at V and 8 bases at J, leaving 5 bases unmatched. This chain uses TRBV28 with TRBJ1-2; 12 bases map to TRBD1. The receptor's source is a human donor in a cohort sampled during active COVID-19. The sequenced sample was peripheral blood. In DNA form, the CDR3 reads TGTGCCAGCAGTTTATCGGGGACAGGGGGCTTCGGCTACACCTTC. It encodes CASSLSGTGGFGYTF.